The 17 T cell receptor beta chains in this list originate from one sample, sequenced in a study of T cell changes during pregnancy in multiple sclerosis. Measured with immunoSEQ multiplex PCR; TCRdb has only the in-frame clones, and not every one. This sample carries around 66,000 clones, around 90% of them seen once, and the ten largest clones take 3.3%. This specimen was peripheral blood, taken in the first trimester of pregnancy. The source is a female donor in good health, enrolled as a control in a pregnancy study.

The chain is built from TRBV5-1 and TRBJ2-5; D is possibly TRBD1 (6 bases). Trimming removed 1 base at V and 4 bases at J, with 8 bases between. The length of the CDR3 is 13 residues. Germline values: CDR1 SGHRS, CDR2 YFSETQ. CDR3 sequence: CASSLTGSETQYF. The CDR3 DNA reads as TGCGCCAGCAGCTTGACAGGGTCAGAGACCCAGTACTTC.

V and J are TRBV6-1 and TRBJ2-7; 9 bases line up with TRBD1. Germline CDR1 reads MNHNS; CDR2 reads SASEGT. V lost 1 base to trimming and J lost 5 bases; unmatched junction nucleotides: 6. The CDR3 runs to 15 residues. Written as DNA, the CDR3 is TGTGCCAGCAGTGAAGTCAACACAGGGGGCAACGAGCAGTACTTC. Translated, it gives CASSEVNTGGNEQYF.

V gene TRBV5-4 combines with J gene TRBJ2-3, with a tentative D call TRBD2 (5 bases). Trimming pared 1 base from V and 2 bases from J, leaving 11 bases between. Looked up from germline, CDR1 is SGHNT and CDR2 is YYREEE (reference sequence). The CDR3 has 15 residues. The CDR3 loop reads CASSLLGGPTDTQYF. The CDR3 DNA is TGTGCCAGCAGCTTGTTGGGCGGGCCCACAGATACGCAGTATTTT.

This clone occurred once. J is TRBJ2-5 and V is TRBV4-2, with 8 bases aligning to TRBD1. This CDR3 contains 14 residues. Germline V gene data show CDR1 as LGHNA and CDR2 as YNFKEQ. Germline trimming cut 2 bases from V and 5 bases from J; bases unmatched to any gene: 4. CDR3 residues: CASSQRAGGETQYF. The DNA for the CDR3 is TGTGCCAGCAGCCAAAGGGCAGGGGGCGAGACCCAGTACTTC.

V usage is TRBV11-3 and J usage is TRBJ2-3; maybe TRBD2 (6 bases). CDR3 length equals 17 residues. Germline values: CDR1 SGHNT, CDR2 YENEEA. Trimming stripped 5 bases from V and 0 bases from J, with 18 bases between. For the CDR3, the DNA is TGTGCCAGCAGCCTCGGGGGTGCGGTTAGAAGCACAGATACGCAGTATTTT. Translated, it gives CASSLGGAVRSTDTQYF.

CDR3 nucleotide sequence: TGCGCCAGCAGCCAAGACCACAGGGGAGGAGAGCAGTACTTC. Protein product: CASSQDHRGGEQYF. The gene calls are TRBV4-3 and TRBJ2-7; possibly TRBD1 for D (7 bases). Trimming shortened V by 0 bases and J by 7 bases, and 13 bases separated the two germline ends. The CDR3 loop spans 14 amino acids. Germline-derived CDR1 and CDR2 are LGHNA and YSLEER.

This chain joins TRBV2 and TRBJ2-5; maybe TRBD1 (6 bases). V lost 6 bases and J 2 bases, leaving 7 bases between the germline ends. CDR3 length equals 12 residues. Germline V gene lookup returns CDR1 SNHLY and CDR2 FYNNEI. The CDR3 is CASRGTQETQYF. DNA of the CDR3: TGTGCCAGCAGGGGGACACAAGAGACCCAGTACTTC.

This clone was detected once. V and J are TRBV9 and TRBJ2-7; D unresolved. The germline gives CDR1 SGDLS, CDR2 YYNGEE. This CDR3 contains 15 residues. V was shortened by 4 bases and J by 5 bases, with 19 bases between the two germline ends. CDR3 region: CASSPRSASTHEQYF. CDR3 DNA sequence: TGTGCCAGCAGCCCAAGGAGCGCGTCCACCCACGAGCAGTACTTC.

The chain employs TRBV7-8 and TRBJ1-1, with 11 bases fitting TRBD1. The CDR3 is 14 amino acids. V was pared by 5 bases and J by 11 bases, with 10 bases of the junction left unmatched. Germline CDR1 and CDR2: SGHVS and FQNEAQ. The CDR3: CASSHRDRGFMAFF. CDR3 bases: TGTGCCAGCAGCCACCGGGACAGGGGGTTTATGGCTTTCTTT.

The CDR3 reads CASSVGGLAGDYEQYF. The CDR3 region has the DNA TGTGCCAGCAGCGTAGGTGGACTAGCGGGGGATTACGAGCAGTACTTC. V gene TRBV9 combines with J gene TRBJ2-7; TRBD2 matches 13 bases. The CDR3 has 16 amino acids. Germline CDR1 and CDR2: SGDLS and YYNGEE. V was pared by 0 bases and J by 4 bases, with 4 bases of the junction left unmatched.

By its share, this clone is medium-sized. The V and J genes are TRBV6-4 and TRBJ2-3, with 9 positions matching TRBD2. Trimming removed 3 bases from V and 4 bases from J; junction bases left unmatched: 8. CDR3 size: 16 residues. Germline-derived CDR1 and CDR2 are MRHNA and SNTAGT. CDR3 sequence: CASSEAGGGSADTQYF. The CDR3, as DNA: TGTGCCAGCAGTGAGGCGGGGGGGGGCTCGGCAGATACGCAGTATTTT.

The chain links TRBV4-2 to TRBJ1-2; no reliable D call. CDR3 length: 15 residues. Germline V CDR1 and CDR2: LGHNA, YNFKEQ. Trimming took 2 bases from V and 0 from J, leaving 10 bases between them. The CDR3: CASSQYPTANYGYTF. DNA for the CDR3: TGTGCCAGCAGCCAATATCCCACGGCTAACTATGGCTACACCTTC.

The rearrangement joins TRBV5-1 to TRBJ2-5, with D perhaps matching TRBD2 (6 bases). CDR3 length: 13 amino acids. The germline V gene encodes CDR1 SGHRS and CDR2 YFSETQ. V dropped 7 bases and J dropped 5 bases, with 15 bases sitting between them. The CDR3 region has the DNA TGCGCCAGCCGGGACTCTAACTGGGAGACCCAGTACTTC. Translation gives CASRDSNWETQYF.

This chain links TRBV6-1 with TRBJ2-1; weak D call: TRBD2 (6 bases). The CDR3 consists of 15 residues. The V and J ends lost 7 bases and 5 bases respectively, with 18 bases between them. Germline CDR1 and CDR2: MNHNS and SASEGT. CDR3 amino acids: CASTGGRLQDNEQFF. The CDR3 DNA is TGTGCCAGCACCGGAGGGAGACTCCAGGACAATGAGCAGTTCTTC.

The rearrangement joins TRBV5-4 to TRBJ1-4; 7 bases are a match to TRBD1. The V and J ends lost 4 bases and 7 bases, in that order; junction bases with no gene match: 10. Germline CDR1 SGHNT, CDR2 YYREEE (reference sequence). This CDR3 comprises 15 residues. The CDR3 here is CASSGQRGQGEKLFF. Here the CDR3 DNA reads TGTGCCAGCAGCGGACAAAGGGGGCAAGGTGAAAAACTGTTTTTT.

CDR3 protein: CASTERNAYEQYF. The CDR3 DNA follows: TGTGCCAGCACTGAGCGGAACGCCTACGAGCAGTACTTC. J is TRBJ2-7 and V is TRBV5-8; a possible D gene is TRBD2 (5 bases). V was shortened by 6 bases and J by 2 bases, with 12 bases between the two germline ends. This CDR3 has 13 amino acids. Germline-derived CDR1 and CDR2 are SGHTS and YDEGEE.

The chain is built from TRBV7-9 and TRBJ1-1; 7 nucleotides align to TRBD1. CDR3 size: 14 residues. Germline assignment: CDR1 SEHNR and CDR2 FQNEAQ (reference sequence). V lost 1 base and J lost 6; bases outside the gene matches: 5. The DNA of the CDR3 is TGTGCCAGCAGCTTAGTAACAGGGGTCCCTGAAGCTTTCTTT. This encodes CASSLVTGVPEAFF.